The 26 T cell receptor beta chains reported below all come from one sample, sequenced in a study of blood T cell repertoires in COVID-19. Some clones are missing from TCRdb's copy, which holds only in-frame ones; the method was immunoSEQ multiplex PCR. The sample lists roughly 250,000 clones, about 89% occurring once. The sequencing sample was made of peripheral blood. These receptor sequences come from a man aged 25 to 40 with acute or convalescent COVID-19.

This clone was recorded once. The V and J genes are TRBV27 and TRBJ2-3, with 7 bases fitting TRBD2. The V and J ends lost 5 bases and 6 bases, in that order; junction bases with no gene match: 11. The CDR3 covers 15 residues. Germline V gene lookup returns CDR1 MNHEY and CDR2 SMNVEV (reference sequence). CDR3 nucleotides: TGTGCCAGCAGTGTTACCGGGAGGAGGTTTGATACGCAGTATTTT. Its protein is CASSVTGRRFDTQYF.

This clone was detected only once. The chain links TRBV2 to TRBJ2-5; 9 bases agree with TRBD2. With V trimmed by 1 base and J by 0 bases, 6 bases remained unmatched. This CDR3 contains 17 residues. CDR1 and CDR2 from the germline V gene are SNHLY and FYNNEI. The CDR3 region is CASSEVLKRGDQETQYF. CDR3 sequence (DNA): TGTGCCAGCAGTGAAGTCCTCAAGCGGGGGGACCAAGAGACCCAGTACTTC.

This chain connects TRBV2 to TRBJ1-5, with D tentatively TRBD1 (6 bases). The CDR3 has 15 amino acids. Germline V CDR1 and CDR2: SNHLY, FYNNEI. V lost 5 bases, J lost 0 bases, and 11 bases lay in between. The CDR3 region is CASSTGINSNQPQHF. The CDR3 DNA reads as TGTGCCAGCAGTACAGGGATTAATAGCAATCAGCCCCAGCATTTT.

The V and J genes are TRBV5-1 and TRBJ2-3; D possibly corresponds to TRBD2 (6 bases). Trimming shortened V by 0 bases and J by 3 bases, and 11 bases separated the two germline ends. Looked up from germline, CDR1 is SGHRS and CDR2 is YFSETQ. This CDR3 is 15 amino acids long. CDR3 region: CASSLEERATDTQYF. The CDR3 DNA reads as TGCGCCAGCAGCTTGGAGGAGCGGGCAACAGATACGCAGTATTTT.

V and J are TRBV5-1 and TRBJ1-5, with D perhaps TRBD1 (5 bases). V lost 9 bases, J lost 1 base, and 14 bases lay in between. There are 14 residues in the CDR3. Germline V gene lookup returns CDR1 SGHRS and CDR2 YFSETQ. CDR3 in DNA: TGCGCCACCATAAATTGGACAAGCAATCAGCCCCAGCATTTT. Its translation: CATINWTSNQPQHF.

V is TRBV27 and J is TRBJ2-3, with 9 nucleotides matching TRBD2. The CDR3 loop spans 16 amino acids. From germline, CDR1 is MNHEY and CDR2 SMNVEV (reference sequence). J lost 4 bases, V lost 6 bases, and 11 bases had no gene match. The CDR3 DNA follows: TGTGCCAGCAGCAAGCGGGCGGGAGGGCCCCCAGATACGCAGTATTTT. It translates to CASSKRAGGPPDTQYF.

CDR3 region: CAIGQGNTGELFF. CDR3 nucleotides: TGTGCCATCGGACAGGGGAACACCGGGGAGCTGTTTTTT. This sequence joins TRBV12-3 or TRBV12-4 and TRBJ2-2, with 8 bases fitting TRBD1. The CDR3 length is 13 residues. V gave up 10 bases and J gave up 1 base; unmatched junction bases: 2.

The CDR3 nucleotides are TGTGCCAGTAGTATAGATCGGAAAAACATTCAGTACTTC. This encodes CASSIDRKNIQYF. This chain joins TRBV19 and TRBJ2-4, with D unresolved. The CDR3 has 13 residues. V was pared by 0 bases and J by 4 bases, with 4 bases between. Germline-derived CDR1 and CDR2 are LNHDA and SQIVND (reference sequence).

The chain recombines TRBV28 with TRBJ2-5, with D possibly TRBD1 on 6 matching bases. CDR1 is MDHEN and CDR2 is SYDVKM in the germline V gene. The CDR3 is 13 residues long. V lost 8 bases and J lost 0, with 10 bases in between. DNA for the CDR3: TGTGCCAGCCGAAGGGGGAACCAAGAGACCCAGTACTTC. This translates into CASRRGNQETQYF.

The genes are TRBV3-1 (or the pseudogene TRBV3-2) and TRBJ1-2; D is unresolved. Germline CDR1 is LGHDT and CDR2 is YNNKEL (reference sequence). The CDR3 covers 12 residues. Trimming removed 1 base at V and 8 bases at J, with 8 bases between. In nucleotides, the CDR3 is TGTGCCAGCAGCCAAGGCCCAGAAGGCTACACCTTC. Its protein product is CASSQGPEGYTF.

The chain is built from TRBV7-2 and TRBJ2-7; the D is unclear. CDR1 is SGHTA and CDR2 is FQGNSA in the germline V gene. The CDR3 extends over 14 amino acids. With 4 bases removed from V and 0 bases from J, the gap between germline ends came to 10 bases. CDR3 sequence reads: CASSSYTASYEQYF. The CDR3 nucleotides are TGTGCCAGCAGCTCCTACACAGCCTCCTACGAGCAGTACTTC.

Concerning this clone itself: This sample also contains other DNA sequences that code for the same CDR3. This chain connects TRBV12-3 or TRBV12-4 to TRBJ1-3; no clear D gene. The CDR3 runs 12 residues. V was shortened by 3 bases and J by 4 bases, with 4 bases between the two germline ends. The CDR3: CASSLRGNTIYF. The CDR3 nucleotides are TGTGCCAGCAGTTTGCGGGGAAACACCATATATTTT.

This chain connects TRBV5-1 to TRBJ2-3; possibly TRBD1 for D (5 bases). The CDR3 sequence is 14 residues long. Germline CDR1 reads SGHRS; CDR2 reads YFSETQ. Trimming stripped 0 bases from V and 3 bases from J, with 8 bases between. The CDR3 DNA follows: TGCGCCAGCAGCTTGGGGACACTAACAGATACGCAGTATTTT. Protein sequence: CASSLGTLTDTQYF.

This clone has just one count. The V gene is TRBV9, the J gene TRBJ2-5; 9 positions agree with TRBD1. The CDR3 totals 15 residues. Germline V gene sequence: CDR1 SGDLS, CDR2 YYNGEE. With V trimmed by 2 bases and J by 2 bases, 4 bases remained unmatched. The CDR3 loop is CASSVMTGGQETQYF. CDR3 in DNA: TGTGCCAGCAGCGTTATGACAGGGGGTCAAGAGACCCAGTACTTC.

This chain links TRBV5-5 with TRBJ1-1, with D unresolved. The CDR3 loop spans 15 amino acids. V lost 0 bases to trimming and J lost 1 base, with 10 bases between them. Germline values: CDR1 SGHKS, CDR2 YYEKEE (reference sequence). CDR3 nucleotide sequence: TGTGCCAGCAGCTTGGCCCCAGTTTCGAACACTGAAGCTTTCTTT. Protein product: CASSLAPVSNTEAFF.

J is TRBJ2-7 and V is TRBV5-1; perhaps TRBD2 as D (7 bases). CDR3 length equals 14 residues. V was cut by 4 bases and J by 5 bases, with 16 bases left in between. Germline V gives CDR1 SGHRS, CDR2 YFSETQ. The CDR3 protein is CASSKGGAWDEQYF. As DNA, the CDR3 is TGCGCCAGCAGCAAGGGGGGGGCCTGGGACGAGCAGTACTTC. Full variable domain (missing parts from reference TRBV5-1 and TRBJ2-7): KAGVTQTPRYLIKTRGQQVTLSCSPISGHRSVSWYQQTPGQGLQFLFEYFSETQRNKGNFPGRFSGRQFSNSRSEMNVSTLELGDSALYLCASSKGGAWDEQYFGPGTRLTVT.

CDR3 nucleotide sequence: TGCGCCAGCAGTAAGGGACAGGGATTGGATGGCTACACCTTC. It translates to CASSKGQGLDGYTF. The chain joins TRBV10-2 to TRBJ1-2; the match to TRBD1 covers 9 bases. Germline values: CDR1 WSHSY, CDR2 SAAADI. V was pared by 5 bases and J by 6 bases, with 7 bases of the junction left unmatched. This CDR3 is 14 amino acids long.

CDR3 in DNA: TGTGCCAGCAGTTCTGGGACTAGCGGGGGTCTTGGAGTCCTCTACGAGCAGTACTTC. It translates to CASSSGTSGGLGVLYEQYF. The rearrangement uses TRBV27 and TRBJ2-7; 14 bases are shared with TRBD2. The germline V gene encodes CDR1 MNHEY and CDR2 SMNVEV (reference sequence). This CDR3 has 19 amino acids. J was trimmed by 3 bases and V by 4 bases; bases with no gene match: 14.

CDR3 loop: CAWSVWFMHSAGWGYTF. Here the CDR3 DNA reads TGTGCCTGGAGTGTGTGGTTCATGCACAGCGCAGGGTGGGGCTACACCTTC. J is TRBJ1-2 and V is TRBV30; possibly TRBD1 for D (5 bases). The CDR3 totals 17 residues. The germline V gene encodes CDR1 GTSNPN and CDR2 SVGIG (reference sequence). Deletions cut 0 bases from V and 8 bases from J, with 25 bases between.

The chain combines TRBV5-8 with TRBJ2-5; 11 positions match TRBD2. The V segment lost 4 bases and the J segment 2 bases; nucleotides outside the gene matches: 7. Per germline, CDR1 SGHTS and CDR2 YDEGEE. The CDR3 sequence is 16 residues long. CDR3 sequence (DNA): TGTGCCAGCAGCCCTTTGACTAGCGGGATACAAGAGACCCAGTACTTC. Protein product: CASSPLTSGIQETQYF.

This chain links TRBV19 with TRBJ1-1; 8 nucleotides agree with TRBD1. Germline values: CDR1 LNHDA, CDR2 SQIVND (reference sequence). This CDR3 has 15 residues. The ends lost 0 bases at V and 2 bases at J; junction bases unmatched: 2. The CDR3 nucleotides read TGTGCCAGTAGTATAGACGGGACAGGTAACACTGAAGCTTTCTTT. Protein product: CASSIDGTGNTEAFF.

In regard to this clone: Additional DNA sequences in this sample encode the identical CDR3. The DNA of the CDR3 is TGCGCCAGCAGCTTACAGGGCGACTATGGCTACACCTTC. Protein product: CASSLQGDYGYTF. This sequence joins TRBV5-1 and TRBJ1-2; the D gene is possibly TRBD1 (6 bases). Germline V gives CDR1 SGHRS, CDR2 YFSETQ. V lost 2 bases to trimming and J lost 3 bases, with 8 bases between them. This CDR3 region has 13 residues. The full variable domain, its missing parts supplied by reference TRBV5-1 and TRBJ1-2, is KAGVTQTPRYLIKTRGQQVTLSCSPISGHRSVSWYQQTPGQGLQFLFEYFSETQRNKGNFPGRFSGRQFSNSRSEMNVSTLELGDSALYLCASSLQGDYGYTFGSGTRLTVV.

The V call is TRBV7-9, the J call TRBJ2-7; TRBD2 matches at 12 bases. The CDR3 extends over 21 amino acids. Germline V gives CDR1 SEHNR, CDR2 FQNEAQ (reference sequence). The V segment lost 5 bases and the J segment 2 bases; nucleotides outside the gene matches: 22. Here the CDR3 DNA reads TGTGCCAGCAGCAAGCCCCAAAAAACTAGCGGGAGGCCCCAGATCACCTACGAGCAGTACTTC. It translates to CASSKPQKTSGRPQITYEQYF.

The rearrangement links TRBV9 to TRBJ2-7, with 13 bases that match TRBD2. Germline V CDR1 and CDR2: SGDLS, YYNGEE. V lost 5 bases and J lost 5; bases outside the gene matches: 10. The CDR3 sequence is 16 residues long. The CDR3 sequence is CASSLPGTSGVHEQYF. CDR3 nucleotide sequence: TGTGCCAGCAGTCTTCCCGGGACTAGCGGGGTCCACGAGCAGTACTTC. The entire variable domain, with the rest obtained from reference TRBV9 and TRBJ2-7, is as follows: DSGVTQTPKHLITATGQRVTLRCSPRSGDLSVYWYQQSLDQGLQFLIQYYNGEERAKGNILERFSAQQFPDLHSELNLSSLELGDSALYFCASSLPGTSGVHEQYFGPGTRLTVT.

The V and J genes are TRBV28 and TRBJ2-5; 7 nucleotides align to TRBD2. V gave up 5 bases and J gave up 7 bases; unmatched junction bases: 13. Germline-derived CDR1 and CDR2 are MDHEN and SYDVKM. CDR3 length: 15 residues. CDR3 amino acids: CASSPLRGGIGTQYF. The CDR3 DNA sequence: TGTGCCAGCAGTCCCCTACGGGGAGGGATTGGGACCCAGTACTTC.

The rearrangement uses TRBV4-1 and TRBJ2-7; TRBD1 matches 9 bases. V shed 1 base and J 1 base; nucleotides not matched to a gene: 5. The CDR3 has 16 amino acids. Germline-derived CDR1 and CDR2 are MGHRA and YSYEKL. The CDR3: CASSQGWTGASYEQYF. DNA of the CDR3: TGCGCCAGCAGCCAAGGGTGGACAGGGGCGTCCTACGAGCAGTACTTC.